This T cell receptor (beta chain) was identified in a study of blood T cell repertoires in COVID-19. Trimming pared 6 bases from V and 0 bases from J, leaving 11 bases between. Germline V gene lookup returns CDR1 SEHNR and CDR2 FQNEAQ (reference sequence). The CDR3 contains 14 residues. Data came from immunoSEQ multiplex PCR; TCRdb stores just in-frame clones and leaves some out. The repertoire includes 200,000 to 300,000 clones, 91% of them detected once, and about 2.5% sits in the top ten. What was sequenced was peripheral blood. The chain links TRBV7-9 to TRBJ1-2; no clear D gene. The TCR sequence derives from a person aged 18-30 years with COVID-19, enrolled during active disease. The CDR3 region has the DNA TGTGCCAGCAGGTCCAAGGGAGCTAACTATGGCTACACCTTC. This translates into CASRSKGANYGYTF. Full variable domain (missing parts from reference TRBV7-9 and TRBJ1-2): DTGVSQNPRHKITKRGQNVTFRCDPISEHNRLYWYRQTLGQGPEFLTYFQNEAQLEKSRLLSDRFSAERPKGSFSTLEIQRTEQGDSAMYLCASRSKGANYGYTFGSGTRLTVV.